What follows are 18 T cell receptor beta chains derived from one specimen sequenced in a study of blood T cells in healthy people across ages. It was with a sample-barcoded 5' primer and a J-beta primer mix that a second PCR of roughly 6 to 12 cycles was run. TCRdb passed the 5' RACE reads through MiXCR, listing each CDR3 protein once. Of around 650,000 distinct CDR3 sequences listed, around 43% are singletons. Specimen: blood. These receptors were taken from a man older than 75 in good health.

This clonotype was seen repeatedly, ten times or more. This could be a read error, since a much larger clone is one nucleotide away. The chain recombines TRBV29-1 with TRBJ2-7, with 7 bases aligning to TRBD1. This CDR3 contains 13 residues. Unmatched junction bases numbered 13, after V lost 7 bases and J lost 7 bases. The germline V gene has CDR1 SQVTM and CDR2 ANQGSEA. The CDR3 region has the DNA TGCAGCGCTATGACAGGGACCCTCAATGAGCAGTACTTC. Its protein is CSAMTGTLNEQYF.

The J gene is TRBJ2-5, the V gene TRBV2; D ambiguous. V lost 7 bases and J 11 bases, leaving 14 bases between the germline ends. The CDR3 spans 11 residues. The germline V gene has CDR1 SNHLY and CDR2 FYNNEI. The CDR3 reads CASKMDGAQYF. In DNA, the CDR3 is TGTGCCAGCAAGATGGACGGTGCACAGTACTTC.

This sequence joins TRBV5-1 and TRBJ2-1; tentatively, D is TRBD1 (6 bases). The V and J ends lost 0 bases and 3 bases respectively, with 16 bases between them. Germline V lookup: CDR1 SGHRS, CDR2 YFSETQ. This CDR3 is built from 17 residues. In DNA form, the CDR3 reads TGCGCCAGCAGCTTGGACGCTGGGGGCTCTATCTACAATGAGCAGTTCTTC. It codes for CASSLDAGGSIYNEQFF.

The chain joins TRBV27 to TRBJ2-4; a weak D match, TRBD2 (7 bases). The J call is doubtful: the DNA matches TRBJ2-7 better. The germline V gene has CDR1 MNHEY and CDR2 SMNVEV (reference sequence). The CDR3 runs 16 residues. This CDR3 is CASKSLGAGEGHEQYF. The CDR3 nucleotides are TGTGCCAGCAAAAGCCTGGGGGCGGGAGAAGGACACGAGCAGTACTTC.

V usage is TRBV7-9 and J usage is TRBJ2-6; 9 bases line up with TRBD1. CDR3 length: 19 residues. Germline trimming cut 5 bases from V and 2 bases from J; bases unmatched to any gene: 13. Germline CDR1 reads SEHNR; CDR2 reads FQNEAQ (reference sequence). The CDR3 bases are TGTGCCAGCAGCCACTGGACAGGGGCATTTACCACTGGGGCCAACGTCCTGACTTTC. It yields the protein CASSHWTGAFTTGANVLTF.

The chain is built from TRBV7-3 and TRBJ2-3, with a possible D match to TRBD2 (7 bases). This CDR3 spans 13 amino acids. Trimming left V 5 bases short and J 3 bases short, with 9 bases between. Germline V lookup: CDR1 SGHTA, CDR2 FQGTGA. The CDR3 region is CASSRGATDTQYF. In DNA form, the CDR3 reads TGTGCCAGCAGCCGGGGGGCGACAGATACGCAGTATTTT.

This clonotype was seen more than once but under ten times. This could be a read error, since a much larger clone is one nucleotide away. V and J are TRBV4-2 and TRBJ2-1, with a weak D call TRBD2 (5 bases). With the DNA end fitting TRBJ2-7 better, the J assignment may be wrong. The germline V gene has CDR1 LGHNA and CDR2 YNFKEQ. This CDR3 region has 16 residues. The CDR3 nucleotides read TGTGCCAGCAGCCAGGGCGACTTGGACTCCTACAATGAGCAGTACTTC. It yields the protein CASSQGDLDSYNEQYF.

The chain joins TRBV20-1 to TRBJ1-1; D is possibly TRBD1 (6 bases). Germline V gene lookup returns CDR1 DFQATT and CDR2 SNEGSKA (reference sequence). Between the trimmed V and J ends, which lost 3 bases and 1 base, there was a span of 15 bases. The length of the CDR3 is 15 residues. The CDR3 is CSASPLGGGNTEAFF. The CDR3 DNA is TGCAGTGCTAGCCCCTTGGGAGGGGGGAACACTGAAGCTTTCTTT.

CDR3 in DNA: TGTGCCAGCAGTGCCACCTCCGGGGGGCGTCAGCCCCAGCATTTT. It translates to CASSATSGGRQPQHF. The gene calls are TRBV6-1 and TRBJ1-5; D may be TRBD1 (6 bases). This CDR3 spans 15 amino acids. The V gene's germline CDR1 is MNHNS and CDR2 SASEGT. Trimming took 4 bases from V and 6 from J, leaving 16 bases between them.

This clonotype was recorded a few times. The chain employs TRBV7-3 and TRBJ2-2; unclear D gene. The CDR3 consists of 14 residues. Germline loops: CDR1 SGHTA, CDR2 FQGTGA. Trimming took 1 base from V and 6 from J, leaving 9 bases between them. The CDR3: CASSLMVGSGELFF. The CDR3 DNA reads as TGTGCCAGCAGCTTAATGGTAGGGTCCGGGGAGCTGTTTTTT.

The CDR3 DNA reads TGTGCCAGCAGTGTCTCCGACATCGGCGAGCAGTACTTC. Residues: CASSVSDIGEQYF. The rearrangement uses TRBV25-1 and TRBJ2-5, with unresolved D. The J call is doubtful: the DNA matches TRBJ2-7 better. CDR1 is MGHDK and CDR2 is SYGVNS in the germline V gene. The CDR3 is 13 amino acids.

This sequence joins TRBV10-3 and TRBJ2-7; no clear D. V was shortened by 6 bases and J by 7 bases, with 13 bases between the two germline ends. This CDR3 comprises 12 residues. Germline-derived CDR1 and CDR2 are ENHRY and SYGVKD. The CDR3 spells CAISQHLDEQYF. The CDR3 region has the DNA TGTGCCATCAGCCAACATCTCGATGAGCAGTACTTC.

The chain employs TRBV20-1 and TRBJ2-5; the D call may be TRBD1 or TRBD2 (5 bases each). The DNA end favors TRBJ2-7, so the J call may be wrong. Germline assignment: CDR1 DFQATT and CDR2 SNEGSKA (reference sequence). This CDR3 comprises 16 residues. DNA for the CDR3: TGCAGTGCTAGATTCCGGGGCAGAGGAATTTCCTACGAGCAGTACTTC. It translates to CSARFRGRGISYEQYF.

As to this clonotype: At one of its ends the junction is not consistent with the germline gene, which may arise from a read error. The rearrangement links TRBV29-1 to TRBJ1-5, with a possible D match to TRBD1 (5 bases). Germline V CDR1 and CDR2: SQVTM, ANQGSEA. This CDR3 is built from 13 residues. The CDR3 DNA follows: TGTAGCGTTGAAGCGGGGGGCAATCAGCCCCAGCATTTT. It codes for CSVEAGGNQPQHF.

CDR3 bases: TGTGCCAGCAGTTTATGGGGGTCGGGAGGGTCCTACGAGCAGTACTTC. Its protein product is CASSLWGSGGSYEQYF. The J gene is TRBJ2-4, the V gene TRBV28; 8 bases agree with TRBD2. The DNA matches TRBJ2-7 better at its end, which makes the J call doubtful. The germline CDR1 and CDR2 sequences are MDHEN and SYDVKM. This CDR3 comprises 16 residues.

This clonotype came up a few times. The chain uses TRBV6-2 or TRBV6-3 and TRBJ1-2; 7 positions match TRBD1. Germline V gives CDR1 MNHEY, CDR2 SVGEGT. CDR3 length: 14 amino acids. The V and J ends lost 5 bases and 8 bases, in that order; junction bases with no gene match: 11. The CDR3 protein is CASSRGTDSKGYTF. CDR3 DNA: TGTGCCAGCAGTCGAGGGACAGACTCGAAAGGCTACACCTTC.

This rearrangement joins TRBV28 to TRBJ1-3; D gene uncertain. Germline V CDR1 and CDR2: MDHEN, SYDVKM. Trimming pared 7 bases from V and 0 bases from J, leaving 10 bases between. This CDR3 comprises 14 residues. CDR3 residues: CASKVWSSGNTIYF. In DNA form, the CDR3 reads TGTGCCAGCAAAGTGTGGAGCTCTGGAAACACCATATATTTT.

This clonotype has a handful of counts. J is TRBJ2-5 and V is TRBV29-1; TRBD1 might be the D (6 bases). Trimming took 8 bases from V and 5 from J, leaving 18 bases between them. Germline assignment: CDR1 SQVTM and CDR2 ANQGSEA. CDR3 length equals 13 residues. This CDR3 reads CSFGQSLGETQYF. As DNA, the CDR3 is TGCAGCTTTGGACAGTCGCTCGGGGAGACCCAGTACTTC. Supplemented by reference TRBV29-1 and TRBJ2-5, the full variable domain reads SAVISQKPSRDICQRGTSLTIQCQVDSQVTMMFWYRQQPGQSLTLIATANQGSEATYESGFVIDKFPISRPNLTFSTLTVSNMSPEDSSIYLCSFGQSLGETQYFGPGTRLLVL.